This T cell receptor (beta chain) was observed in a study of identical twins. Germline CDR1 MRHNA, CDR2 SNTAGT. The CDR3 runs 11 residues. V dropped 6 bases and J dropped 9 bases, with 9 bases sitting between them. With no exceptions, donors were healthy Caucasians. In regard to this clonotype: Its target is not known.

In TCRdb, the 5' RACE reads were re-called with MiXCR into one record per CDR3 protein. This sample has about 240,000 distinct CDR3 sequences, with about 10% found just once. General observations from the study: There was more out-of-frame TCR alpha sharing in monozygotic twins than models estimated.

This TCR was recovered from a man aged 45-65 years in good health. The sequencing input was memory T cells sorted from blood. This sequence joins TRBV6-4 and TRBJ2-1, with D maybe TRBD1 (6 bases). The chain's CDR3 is CASSRGSEQFF. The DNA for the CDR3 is TGTGCCAGCAGCAGGGGCAGTGAGCAGTTCTTC.